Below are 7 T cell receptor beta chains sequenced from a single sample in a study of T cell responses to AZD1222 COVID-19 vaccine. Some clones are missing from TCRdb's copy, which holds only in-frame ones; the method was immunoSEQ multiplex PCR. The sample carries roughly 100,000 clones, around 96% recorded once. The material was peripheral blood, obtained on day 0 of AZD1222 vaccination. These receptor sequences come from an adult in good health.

The DNA of the CDR3 is TGTGCCAGCAGCTTGAGGGGGGGACTAGCTGTCGATACGCAGTATTTT. Residues: CASSLRGGLAVDTQYF. The chain links TRBV5-5 to TRBJ2-3; TRBD2 aligns across 9 bases. The CDR3 consists of 16 residues. The ends lost 1 base at V and 6 bases at J; junction bases unmatched: 9. CDR1 and CDR2 from the germline V gene are SGHKS and YYEKEE (reference sequence).

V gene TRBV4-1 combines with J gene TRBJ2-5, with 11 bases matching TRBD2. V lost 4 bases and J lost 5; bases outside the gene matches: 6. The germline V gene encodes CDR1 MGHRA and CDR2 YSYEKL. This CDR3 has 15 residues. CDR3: CASSLSGGAGETQYF. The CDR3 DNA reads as TGCGCCAGCAGCCTTAGCGGGGGGGCCGGGGAGACCCAGTACTTC.

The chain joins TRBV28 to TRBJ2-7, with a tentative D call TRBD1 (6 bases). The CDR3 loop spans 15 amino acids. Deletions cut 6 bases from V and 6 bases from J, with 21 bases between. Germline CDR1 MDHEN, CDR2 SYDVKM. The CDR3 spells CASSQTGLGLGEQYF. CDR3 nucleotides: TGTGCCAGCAGCCAGACAGGCTTGGGCCTTGGCGAGCAGTACTTC.

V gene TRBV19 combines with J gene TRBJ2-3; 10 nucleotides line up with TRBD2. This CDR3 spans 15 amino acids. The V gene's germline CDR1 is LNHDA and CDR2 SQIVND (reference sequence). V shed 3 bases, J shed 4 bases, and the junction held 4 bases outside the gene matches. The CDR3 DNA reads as TGTGCCAGTAGTATTTCCAGCGGGAGGGCAGATACGCAGTATTTT. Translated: CASSISSGRADTQYF.

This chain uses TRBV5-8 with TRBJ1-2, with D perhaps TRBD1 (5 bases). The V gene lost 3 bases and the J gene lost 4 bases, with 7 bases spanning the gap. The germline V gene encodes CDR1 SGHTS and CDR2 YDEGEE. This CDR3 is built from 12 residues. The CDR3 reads CASSYRSYGYTF. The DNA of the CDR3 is TGTGCCAGCAGCTACAGGAGCTATGGCTACACCTTC.

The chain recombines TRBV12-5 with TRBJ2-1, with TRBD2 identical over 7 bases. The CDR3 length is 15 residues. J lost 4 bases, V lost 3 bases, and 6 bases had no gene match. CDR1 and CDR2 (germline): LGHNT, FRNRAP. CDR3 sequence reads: CASGFQGGGYNEQFF. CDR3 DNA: TGTGCTAGTGGTTTCCAGGGCGGGGGATACAATGAGCAGTTCTTC. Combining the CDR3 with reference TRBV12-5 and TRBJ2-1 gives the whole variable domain DARVTQTPRHKVTEMGQEVTMRCQPILGHNTVFWYRQTMMQGLELLAYFRNRAPLDDSGMPKDRFSAEMPDATLATLKIQPSEPRDSAVYFCASGFQGGGYNEQFFGPGTRLTVL.

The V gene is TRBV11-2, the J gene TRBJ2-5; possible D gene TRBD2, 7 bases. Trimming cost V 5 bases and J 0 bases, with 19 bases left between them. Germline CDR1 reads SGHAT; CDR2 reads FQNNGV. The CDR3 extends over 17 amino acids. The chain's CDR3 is CASSLFRGAGYQETQYF. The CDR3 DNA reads TGTGCCAGCAGCCTATTCCGGGGGGCCGGGTACCAAGAGACCCAGTACTTC.